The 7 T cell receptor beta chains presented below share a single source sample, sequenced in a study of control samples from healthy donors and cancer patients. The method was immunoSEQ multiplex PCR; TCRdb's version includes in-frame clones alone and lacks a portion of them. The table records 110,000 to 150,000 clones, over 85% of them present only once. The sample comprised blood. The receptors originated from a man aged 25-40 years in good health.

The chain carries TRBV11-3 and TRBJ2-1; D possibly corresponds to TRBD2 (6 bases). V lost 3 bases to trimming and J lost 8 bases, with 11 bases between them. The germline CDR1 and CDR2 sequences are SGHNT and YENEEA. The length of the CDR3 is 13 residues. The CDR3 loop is CASSFEGEDEQFF. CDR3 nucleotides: TGTGCCAGCAGCTTTGAAGGGGAGGATGAGCAGTTCTTC. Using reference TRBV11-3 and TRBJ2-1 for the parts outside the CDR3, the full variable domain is EAGVVQSPRYKIIEKKQPVAFWCNPISGHNTLYWYLQNLGQGPELLIRYENEEAVDDSQLPKDRFSAERLKGVDSTLKIQPAELGDSAVYLCASSFEGEDEQFFGPGTRLTVL.

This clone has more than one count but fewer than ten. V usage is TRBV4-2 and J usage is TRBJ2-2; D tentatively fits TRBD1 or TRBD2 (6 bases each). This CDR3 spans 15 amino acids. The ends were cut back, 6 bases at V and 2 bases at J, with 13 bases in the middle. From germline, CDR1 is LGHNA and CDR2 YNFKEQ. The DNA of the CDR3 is TGTGCCAGCAGGAAAGGGGGGCTCAACACCGGGGAGCTGTTTTTT. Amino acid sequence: CASRKGGLNTGELFF.

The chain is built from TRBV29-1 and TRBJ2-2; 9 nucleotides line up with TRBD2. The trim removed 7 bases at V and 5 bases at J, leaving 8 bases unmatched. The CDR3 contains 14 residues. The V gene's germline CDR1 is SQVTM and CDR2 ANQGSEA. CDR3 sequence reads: CSAESGRFTGELFF. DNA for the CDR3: TGCAGCGCTGAGAGCGGGAGGTTTACCGGGGAGCTGTTTTTT.

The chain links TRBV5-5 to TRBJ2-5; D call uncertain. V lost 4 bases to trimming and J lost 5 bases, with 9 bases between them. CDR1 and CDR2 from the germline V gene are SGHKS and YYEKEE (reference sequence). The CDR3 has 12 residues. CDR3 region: CASSLKGETQYF. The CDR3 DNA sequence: TGTGCCAGCAGCCTGAAAGGGGAGACCCAGTACTTC.

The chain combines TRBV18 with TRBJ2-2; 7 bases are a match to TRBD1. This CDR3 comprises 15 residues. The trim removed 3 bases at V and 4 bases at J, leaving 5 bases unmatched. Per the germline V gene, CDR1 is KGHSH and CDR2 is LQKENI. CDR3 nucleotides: TGTGCCAGCTCACCCATGACAGGGCGCACCGGGGAGCTGTTTTTT. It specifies CASSPMTGRTGELFF.

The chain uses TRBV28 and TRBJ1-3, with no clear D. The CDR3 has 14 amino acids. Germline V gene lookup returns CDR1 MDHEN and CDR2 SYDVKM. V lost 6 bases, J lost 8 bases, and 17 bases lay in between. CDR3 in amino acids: CASRRLLPLDTIYF. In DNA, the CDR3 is TGTGCCAGCAGGAGACTGCTGCCGCTAGACACCATATATTTT. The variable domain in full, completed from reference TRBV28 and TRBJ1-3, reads DVKVTQSSRYLVKRTGEKVFLECVQDMDHENMFWYRQDPGLGLRLIYFSYDVKMKEKGDIPEGYSVSREKKERFSLILESASTNQTSMYLCASRRLLPLDTIYFGEGSWLTVV.

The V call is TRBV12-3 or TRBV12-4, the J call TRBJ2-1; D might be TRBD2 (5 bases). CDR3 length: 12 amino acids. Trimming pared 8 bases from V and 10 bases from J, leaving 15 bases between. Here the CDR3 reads CASGPREREQFF. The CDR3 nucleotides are TGTGCCAGCGGCCCACGAGAGCGGGAGCAGTTCTTC.